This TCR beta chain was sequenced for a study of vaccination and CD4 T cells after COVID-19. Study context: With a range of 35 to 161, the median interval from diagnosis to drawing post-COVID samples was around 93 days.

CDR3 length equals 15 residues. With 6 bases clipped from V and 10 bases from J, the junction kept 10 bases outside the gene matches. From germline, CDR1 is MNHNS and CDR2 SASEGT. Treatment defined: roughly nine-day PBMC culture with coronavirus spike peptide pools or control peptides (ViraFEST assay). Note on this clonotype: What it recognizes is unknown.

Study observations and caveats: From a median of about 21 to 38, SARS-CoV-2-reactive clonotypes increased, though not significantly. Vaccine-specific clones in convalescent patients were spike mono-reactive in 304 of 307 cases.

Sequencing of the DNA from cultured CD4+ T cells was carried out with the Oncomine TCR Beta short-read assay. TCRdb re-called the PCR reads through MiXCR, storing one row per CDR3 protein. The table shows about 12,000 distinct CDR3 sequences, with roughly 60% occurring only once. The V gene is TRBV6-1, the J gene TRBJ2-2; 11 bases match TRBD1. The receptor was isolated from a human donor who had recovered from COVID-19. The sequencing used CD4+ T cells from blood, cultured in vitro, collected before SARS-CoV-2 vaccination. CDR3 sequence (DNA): TGTGCCAGCAGGCCGGGACAGGGGGTACCGTTGGAGCTGTTTTTT. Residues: CASRPGQGVPLELFF.